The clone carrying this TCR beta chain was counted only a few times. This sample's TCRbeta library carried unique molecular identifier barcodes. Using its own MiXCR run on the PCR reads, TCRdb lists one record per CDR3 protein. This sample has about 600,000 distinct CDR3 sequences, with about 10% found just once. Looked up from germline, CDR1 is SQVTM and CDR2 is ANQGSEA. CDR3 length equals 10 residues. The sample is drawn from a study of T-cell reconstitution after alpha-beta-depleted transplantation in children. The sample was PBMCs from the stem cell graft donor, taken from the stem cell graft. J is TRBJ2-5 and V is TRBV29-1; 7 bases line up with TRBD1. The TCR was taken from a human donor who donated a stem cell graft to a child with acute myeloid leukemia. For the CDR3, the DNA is TGCACTACAGGGGAAGAGACCCAGTACTTC. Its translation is CTTGEETQYF. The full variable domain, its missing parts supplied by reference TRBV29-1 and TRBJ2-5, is SAVISQKPSRDICQRGTSLTIQCQVDSQVTMMFWYRQQPGQSLTLIATANQGSEATYESGFVIDKFPISRPNLTFSTLTVSNMSPEDSSIYLCTTGEETQYFGPGTRLLVL.